Listed below are T cell receptor beta chains from one sample, sequenced in a study of OX40 agonist ivuxolimab in advanced cancers. This table comes from immunoSEQ multiplex PCR, and its TCRdb copy is limited to in-frame clones, with some not included. The sample has some 99,000 clones; about 90% are singletons. Sequences were derived from CD4+ or CD8+ T cells sorted from blood, sampled in a trial of the OX40 agonist ivuxolimab. Every receptor here comes from an adult with an advanced solid tumor such as melanoma, head and neck, liver or kidney cancer. Both conserved end residues are part of each CDR3. The order of the fields is CDR3 DNA, CDR3 protein, D gene, J gene, V gene, clone size. The D gene is left open where the match is weak. The size field is filled for only some rows; it gives once, few, many or a size class.

CDR3nt: TGTGCCAGTAGTACTACCACCGGGACCGAAGCTTTGTACCAAGAGACCCAGTACTTC
CDR3aa: CASSTTTGTEALYQETQYF
d_gene: NA
j_gene: TRBJ2-5
v_gene: TRBV19
abundance: once

CDR3nt: TGTGCCAGCAGCTTAAGGGGAACCACAGATACGCAGTATTTT
CDR3aa: CASSLRGTTDTQYF
d_gene: NA
j_gene: TRBJ2-3
v_gene: TRBV11-2
abundance: NA

CDR3nt: TGTGCCAGCAGTTACTCCCAGGGTATCTACGAGCAGTACTTC
CDR3aa: CASSYSQGIYEQYF
d_gene: NA
j_gene: TRBJ2-7
v_gene: TRBV6-5
abundance: NA

CDR3nt: TGCGCCAGCAGCTTTCTGCGGGAGGCCGGGGAGCTGTTTTTT
CDR3aa: CASSFLREAGELFF
d_gene: TRBD2
j_gene: TRBJ2-2
v_gene: TRBV5-1
abundance: NA

CDR3nt: TGCAGCGGACGCGTTGTGGATGAGCAGTTCTTC
CDR3aa: CSGRVVDEQFF
d_gene: NA
j_gene: TRBJ2-1
v_gene: TRBV29-1
abundance: NA

CDR3nt: TGTGCCAGCAGCTTCTACTCCGATACGCAGTATTTT
CDR3aa: CASSFYSDTQYF
d_gene: NA
j_gene: TRBJ2-3
v_gene: TRBV11-1
abundance: NA

CDR3nt: TGTGCCAGCTCACCCGAACAGGGGGCGGACAATGAGCAGTTCTTC
CDR3aa: CASSPEQGADNEQFF
d_gene: TRBD1
j_gene: TRBJ2-1
v_gene: TRBV18
abundance: few

CDR3nt: TGCGCCAGCATCGCGACAGGGGTGGCAGATACGCAGTATTTT
CDR3aa: CASIATGVADTQYF
d_gene: TRBD1
j_gene: TRBJ2-3
v_gene: TRBV5-1
abundance: NA

CDR3nt: TGTGCCAGCAGCAGGACGCAAGCCTACAATGAGCAGTTCTTC
CDR3aa: CASSRTQAYNEQFF
d_gene: NA
j_gene: TRBJ2-1
v_gene: TRBV7-8
abundance: NA

CDR3nt: TGTGCCAGCAGTGACCCTAGCGGTTCCTACGAGCAGTACTTC
CDR3aa: CASSDPSGSYEQYF
d_gene: TRBD2
j_gene: TRBJ2-7
v_gene: TRBV25-1
abundance: NA

CDR3nt: TGTGCCAGCAGCTTGGATGCAGGGGGAGACTCACCCCTCCACTTT
CDR3aa: CASSLDAGGDSPLHF
d_gene: TRBD1
j_gene: TRBJ1-6
v_gene: TRBV5-6
abundance: NA

CDR3nt: TGTGCCAGCAGCCGACAGGCGAATGAGCAGTTCTTC
CDR3aa: CASSRQANEQFF
d_gene: NA
j_gene: TRBJ2-1
v_gene: TRBV5-6
abundance: once

CDR3nt: TGTGCCAGTAGTCCAGGACAAGGACTCGATGTTGGCTACACCTTC
CDR3aa: CASSPGQGLDVGYTF
d_gene: NA
j_gene: TRBJ1-2
v_gene: TRBV19
abundance: few

CDR3nt: TGTGCCAGCAGCTCGCGGGAGGGGGGCACAGATACGCAGTATTTT
CDR3aa: CASSSREGGTDTQYF
d_gene: TRBD2
j_gene: TRBJ2-3
v_gene: TRBV7-3
abundance: NA

CDR3nt: TGTGCCAGCAGCTTACTACAAAACACCGGGGAGCTGTTTTTT
CDR3aa: CASSLLQNTGELFF
d_gene: NA
j_gene: TRBJ2-2
v_gene: TRBV11-1
abundance: NA

CDR3nt: TGTGCCAGCAGTTACATAAGGCAGGGGACCGGGGAGCTGTTTTTT
CDR3aa: CASSYIRQGTGELFF
d_gene: NA
j_gene: TRBJ2-2
v_gene: TRBV6-5
abundance: NA

CDR3nt: TGTGCCAGCAGTGAATTCAGCGGACTACCGAACAATGAGCAGTTCTTC
CDR3aa: CASSEFSGLPNNEQFF
d_gene: NA
j_gene: TRBJ2-1
v_gene: TRBV2
abundance: NA

CDR3nt: TGTGCCTGGAGTGTATATAGGGGACGAAATAATTCACCCCTCCACTTT
CDR3aa: CAWSVYRGRNNSPLHF
d_gene: NA
j_gene: TRBJ1-6
v_gene: TRBV30
abundance: NA

CDR3nt: TGTGCCAGCAGCGACGGGACAGATCAAGAGACCCAGTACTTC
CDR3aa: CASSDGTDQETQYF
d_gene: TRBD1
j_gene: TRBJ2-5
v_gene: TRBV25-1
abundance: NA

CDR3nt: TGTGCCAGCAGCCGTATTGACAGGGCATCAGGGCCCCAGCATTTT
CDR3aa: CASSRIDRASGPQHF
d_gene: TRBD1
j_gene: TRBJ1-5
v_gene: TRBV5-6
abundance: NA

CDR3nt: TGTGCCTGGAGTGTAGCGGGGCGGTCCACAGATACGCAGTATTTT
CDR3aa: CAWSVAGRSTDTQYF
d_gene: TRBD2
j_gene: TRBJ2-3
v_gene: TRBV30
abundance: NA

CDR3nt: TGCGCCCGCCGGTGGTGGGGCCAAGAGACCCAGTACTTC
CDR3aa: CARRWWGQETQYF
d_gene: NA
j_gene: TRBJ2-5
v_gene: TRBV10-1
abundance: NA

CDR3nt: TGCGCCAGCAGCTTGGCCGGGACCCAAGAGACCCAGTACTTC
CDR3aa: CASSLAGTQETQYF
d_gene: NA
j_gene: TRBJ2-5
v_gene: TRBV5-1
abundance: once

CDR3nt: TGTGCCATCAGGGACAGCCAAGAGACCCAGTACTTC
CDR3aa: CAIRDSQETQYF
d_gene: NA
j_gene: TRBJ2-5
v_gene: TRBV10-3
abundance: NA

CDR3nt: TGTGCCAGCAGCTTGCGGAGCCCCGGCTCTGGGGCCAACGTCCTGACTTTC
CDR3aa: CASSLRSPGSGANVLTF
d_gene: NA
j_gene: TRBJ2-6
v_gene: TRBV11-3
abundance: NA

CDR3nt: TGCGCCAGCAGCGATGGAAATGAGAGGGGAAGCACTGAAGCTTTCTTT
CDR3aa: CASSDGNERGSTEAFF
d_gene: NA
j_gene: TRBJ1-1
v_gene: TRBV5-1
abundance: NA